The rows below give T cell receptor beta chains drawn from one sample of a study of blood T cell repertoires in COVID-19. Produced via immunoSEQ multiplex PCR; TCRdb's table is partial and in-frame only. Counted here are 200,000 to 250,000 clones, 80% to 90% occurring once; the ten biggest clones make up approximately 2.5%. Sequencing was performed on peripheral blood. All receptors come from a young man with COVID-19, enrolled during active disease. Each CDR3 is given with its conserved first and last residue. Each record gives: D gene, CDR3 length, J gene, V gene, CDR3 protein. A D gene is named only where the DNA matches it firmly.

TRBD1 | 17 | TRBJ1-6 | TRBV9 | CASSVGDSFSYNSPLHF
TRBD1 | 17 | TRBJ2-1 | TRBV19 | CASSIGGQGAGYNEQFF
. | 17 | TRBJ2-1 | TRBV4-2 | CASSQSFQIRSYNEQFF
. | 14 | TRBJ2-3 | TRBV4-3 | CASSQGRGTDTQYF
. | 17 | TRBJ1-5 | TRBV4-2 | CASSKDFIQGWNQPQHF
TRBD1 | 16 | TRBJ1-2 | TRBV27 | CASSLSVGDSIDGYTF
. | 15 | TRBJ2-3 | TRBV11-3 | CASSLGAGWTDTQYF
. | 14 | TRBJ1-5 | TRBV6-2/TRBV6-3 | CASSYLFSNQPQHF
. | 13 | TRBJ1-1 | TRBV12-3/TRBV12-4 | CASSLRPNTEAFF
. | 16 | TRBJ2-1 | TRBV19 | CASSIRRAPTYNEQFF
TRBD2 | 16 | TRBJ2-3 | TRBV7-2 | CASSLASGRPGDTQYF
TRBD1 | 15 | TRBJ1-1 | TRBV6-5 | CASSRDRGLNTEAFF
TRBD2 | 16 | TRBJ2-1 | TRBV6-6 | CASSLPSSGRANEQFF
TRBD1 | 14 | TRBJ1-1 | TRBV5-6 | CASSLEGRGQEAFF
. | 12 | TRBJ2-1 | TRBV12-3/TRBV12-4 | CASLTTEEVLFF
. | 13 | TRBJ1-4 | TRBV6-5 | CASKLDPNEKLFF
TRBD1 | 15 | TRBJ2-2 | TRBV27 | CASSPRQGNTGELFF
. | 16 | TRBJ2-7 | TRBV19 | CASSPTQPSDSYEQYF
TRBD1 | 16 | TRBJ1-1 | TRBV18 | CASSPNRDSTNTEAFF
. | 13 | TRBJ2-2 | TRBV29-1 | CSVDQRNTGELFF
. | 15 | TRBJ2-1 | TRBV21-1 | CASSKPRETDNEQFF
. | 14 | TRBJ2-7 | TRBV6-2/TRBV6-3 | CASSRVQGNYEQYF
. | 13 | TRBJ2-7 | TRBV7-9 | CASSSGGLYEQYF
. | 13 | TRBJ1-5 | TRBV20-1 | CSATDRSNQPQHF
TRBD2 | 15 | TRBJ2-3 | TRBV7-3 | CASSERGSISDTQYF
TRBD1 | 15 | TRBJ1-2 | TRBV7-3 | CASSPSGQGDYGYTF
. | 14 | TRBJ1-1 | TRBV27 | CASSKDYPGAEAFF